The 24 T cell receptor beta chains below were found in one sample sequenced in a study of OX40 agonist ivuxolimab in advanced cancers. Produced via immunoSEQ multiplex PCR; TCRdb's table is partial and in-frame only. The sample lists 80,000 or so clones; about 88% were seen once. This material consisted of CD4+ or CD8+ T cells sorted from blood, taken in a trial of the OX40 agonist ivuxolimab. The source of these receptors is an adult with an advanced solid tumor such as melanoma, head and neck, liver or kidney cancer.

The chain combines TRBV5-6 with TRBJ2-2, with 8 positions matching TRBD1. Germline values: CDR1 SGHDT, CDR2 YYEEEE. The CDR3 has 15 residues. V shed 5 bases, J shed 3 bases, and the junction held 6 bases outside the gene matches. The CDR3 DNA follows: TGTGCCAGCAGGTACGGACAGGGCTACACCGGGGAGCTGTTTTTT. This codes for CASRYGQGYTGELFF.

The J gene is TRBJ2-1, the V gene TRBV7-3; 10 nucleotides agree with TRBD2. With V trimmed by 4 bases and J by 6 bases, 3 bases remained unmatched. From germline, CDR1 is SGHTA and CDR2 FQGTGA. The CDR3 runs 14 residues. The chain's CDR3 is CASSSGLAANEQFF. The CDR3 nucleotides are TGTGCCAGCAGCTCCGGACTAGCGGCCAATGAGCAGTTCTTC. The complete variable domain, with remaining parts taken from reference TRBV7-3 and TRBJ2-1, reads GAGVSQTPSNKVTEKGKYVELRCDPISGHTALYWYRQSLGQGPEFLIYFQGTGAADDSGLPNDRFFAVRPEGSVSTLKIQRTERGDSAVYLCASSSGLAANEQFFGPGTRLTVL.

The V call is TRBV30, the J call TRBJ1-6; no definite D call. The CDR3 totals 12 residues. Germline-derived CDR1 and CDR2 are GTSNPN and SVGIG (reference sequence). V gave up 5 bases and J gave up 6 bases, with 8 bases separating them. The CDR3 DNA follows: TGTGCCTGGGACTGGTCTAATTCACCCCTCCACTTT. It codes for CAWDWSNSPLHF.

This chain uses TRBV2 with TRBJ2-3, with unresolved D. The V and J ends lost 4 bases and 10 bases respectively, with 15 bases between them. The germline V gene encodes CDR1 SNHLY and CDR2 FYNNEI. The CDR3 runs to 13 residues. CDR3 nucleotide sequence: TGTGCCAGCAGTGGGTCATCGGTCGGTGCGCAGTATTTT. Encoded protein: CASSGSSVGAQYF.

This clone is a singleton in its sample. CDR3 DNA: TGTGCCAGCAGCCGGACAGACCTAACCGGGGAGCTGTTTTTT. Its translation: CASSRTDLTGELFF. V is TRBV7-6 and J is TRBJ2-2; a possible D gene is TRBD1 (6 bases). CDR3 length: 14 amino acids. Germline CDR1 and CDR2: SGHVS and FNYEAQ. The V and J ends lost 5 bases and 5 bases respectively, with 12 bases between them. Full variable domain (remainder filled in from reference TRBV7-6 and TRBJ2-2): GAGVSQSPRYKVTKRGQDVALRCDPISGHVSLYWYRQALGQGPEFLTYFNYEAQQDKSGLPNDRFSAERPEGSISTLTIQRTEQRDSAMYRCASSRTDLTGELFFGEGSRLTVL.

V gene TRBV6-5 combines with J gene TRBJ2-5; 9 bases line up with TRBD1. Trimming removed 5 bases from V and 3 bases from J; junction bases left unmatched: 1. The CDR3 length is 13 residues. The germline V gene has CDR1 MNHEY and CDR2 SVGAGI. CDR3 DNA sequence: TGTGCCAGCAGTCGGACAGGGGAAGAGACCCAGTACTTC. Its translation is CASSRTGEETQYF.

The chain has TRBV5-1 and TRBJ1-6, with no clear D. Per germline, CDR1 SGHRS and CDR2 YFSETQ. Trimming cost V 3 bases and J 5 bases, with 6 bases left between them. This CDR3 is built from 13 residues. This CDR3 reads CASSSSDNSPLHF. The CDR3 DNA reads as TGCGCCAGCAGCTCGTCAGATAATTCACCCCTCCACTTT. The whole variable domain, filled in from reference TRBV5-1 and TRBJ1-6, reads KAGVTQTPRYLIKTRGQQVTLSCSPISGHRSVSWYQQTPGQGLQFLFEYFSETQRNKGNFPGRFSGRQFSNSRSEMNVSTLELGDSALYLCASSSSDNSPLHFGNGTRLTVT.

The genes are TRBV30 and TRBJ2-2; 8 bases fit TRBD1. CDR3 length equals 16 residues. V dropped 2 bases and J dropped 4; count of bases not matched to a gene: 9. Germline V lookup: CDR1 GTSNPN, CDR2 SVGIG (reference sequence). The CDR3 sequence is CAWSSDRGAGTGELFF. CDR3 DNA: TGTGCCTGGAGTTCCGACAGGGGCGCGGGCACCGGGGAGCTGTTTTTT.

This chain links TRBV5-4 with TRBJ1-6, with D perhaps TRBD1 (6 bases). The V end lost 0 bases, the J end lost 7 bases, and 14 bases lay between the germline ends. CDR1 is SGHNT and CDR2 is YYREEE in the germline V gene (reference sequence). The length of the CDR3 is 16 residues. CDR3 nucleotides: TGTGCCAGCAGCTTGGGGTTTGGCCAGGGGAATTCACCCCTCCACTTT. Encoded protein: CASSLGFGQGNSPLHF.

J is TRBJ2-1 and V is TRBV7-9; no definite D call. This CDR3 is 17 amino acids long. V lost 3 bases, J lost 0 bases, and 15 bases lay in between. Germline CDR1 and CDR2: SEHNR and FQNEAQ (reference sequence). The CDR3 DNA is TGTGCCAGCAGCTTTAGGGTGGCGGCCAGCTCCTACAATGAGCAGTTCTTC. It encodes CASSFRVAASSYNEQFF.

This clone has only one observation. The genes are TRBV5-1 and TRBJ2-4; perhaps TRBD2 as D (6 bases). Germline loops: CDR1 SGHRS, CDR2 YFSETQ. Trimming pared 2 bases from V and 3 bases from J, leaving 15 bases between. The CDR3 length is 16 residues. This CDR3 reads CASSFGGAAVKNIQYF. In DNA form, the CDR3 reads TGCGCCAGCAGCTTTGGAGGGGCTGCAGTCAAAAACATTCAGTACTTC. The whole variable domain, filled in from reference TRBV5-1 and TRBJ2-4, reads KAGVTQTPRYLIKTRGQQVTLSCSPISGHRSVSWYQQTPGQGLQFLFEYFSETQRNKGNFPGRFSGRQFSNSRSEMNVSTLELGDSALYLCASSFGGAAVKNIQYFGAGTRLSVL.

The CDR3 region is CASSSDGELFF. CDR3 nucleotides: TGTGCCAGCAGCTCCGACGGGGAGCTGTTTTTT. The genes are TRBV7-7 and TRBJ2-2; D remains ambiguous. This CDR3 comprises 11 residues. The germline gives CDR1 SSHAT, CDR2 FNYEAQ (reference sequence). The V end lost 4 bases, the J end lost 7 bases, and 4 bases lay between the germline ends.

The gene calls are TRBV6-1 and TRBJ1-1, with 10 nucleotides matching TRBD1. The germline gives CDR1 MNHNS, CDR2 SASEGT. V shed 0 bases and J 11 bases; nucleotides not matched to a gene: 12. There are 16 residues in the CDR3. CDR3: CASSEATGTGVWRAFF. The CDR3 region has the DNA TGTGCCAGCAGTGAAGCCACCGGGACAGGGGTTTGGCGGGCTTTCTTT.

This clone was detected only once. The V and J genes are TRBV9 and TRBJ2-6, with D possibly being TRBD2 (6 bases). Between the trimmed V and J ends, which lost 6 bases and 1 base, there was a span of 14 bases. The CDR3 loop spans 16 amino acids. Per germline, CDR1 SGDLS and CDR2 YYNGEE. CDR3 region: CASNRDSSSGANVLTF. CDR3 DNA sequence: TGTGCCAGCAACCGGGACTCATCTTCTGGGGCCAACGTCCTGACTTTC.

The V call is TRBV6-5, the J call TRBJ2-7; no firm D call. The CDR3 is 12 amino acids. The germline V and J ends were trimmed by 6 bases and 0 bases, with 6 bases remaining between them. Looked up from germline, CDR1 is MNHEY and CDR2 is SVGAGI. The CDR3 here is CASSRASYEQYF. CDR3 DNA: TGTGCCAGCAGCCGCGCCTCCTACGAGCAGTACTTC.

The V and J genes are TRBV4-1 and TRBJ1-5, with 7 bases identical to TRBD1. From germline, CDR1 is MGHRA and CDR2 YSYEKL. V lost 6 bases and J lost 1; bases outside the gene matches: 6. This CDR3 has 15 amino acids. CDR3 in DNA: TGCGCCAGCAGTCGTGGCAGGGGGAGCAATCAGCCCCAGCATTTT. This translates into CASSRGRGSNQPQHF.

J is TRBJ2-1 and V is TRBV18; 7 bases are shared with TRBD1. Germline values: CDR1 KGHSH, CDR2 LQKENI. The CDR3 is 15 residues long. V trimming: 4 bases; J trimming: 0 bases; junction bases outside the gene matches: 3. Written as DNA, the CDR3 is TGTGCCAGCTCACGGACAGGCAGCTCCTACAATGAGCAGTTCTTC. Amino acids: CASSRTGSSYNEQFF.

The V gene is TRBV28, the J gene TRBJ1-4; D possibly corresponds to TRBD1 (6 bases). Deletions cut 3 bases from V and 7 bases from J, with 24 bases between. The CDR3 consists of 18 residues. From germline, CDR1 is MDHEN and CDR2 SYDVKM. CDR3 nucleotides: TGTGCCAGCAGTTTTTTTGGGGGCCTCGTTTTTGGGGGTGAAAAACTGTTTTTT. Residues: CASSFFGGLVFGGEKLFF.

In this sample, this clone turned up a few times. The chain carries TRBV9 and TRBJ1-3; D gene unclear. Trimming cost V 3 bases and J 0 bases, with 13 bases left between them. CDR1 and CDR2 from the germline V gene are SGDLS and YYNGEE. This CDR3 has 16 residues. Here the CDR3 DNA reads TGTGCCAGCAGCGCCCATCAACTGAGCTCTGGAAACACCATATATTTT. Amino acids: CASSAHQLSSGNTIYF.

DNA of the CDR3: TGTGCCAGCAGTTACTCGCAGGGGATAGCGGATACGCAGTATTTT. Its protein is CASSYSQGIADTQYF. This rearrangement joins TRBV6-6 to TRBJ2-3; D is possibly TRBD1 (6 bases). V lost 0 bases to trimming and J lost 6 bases, with 13 bases between them. Germline values: CDR1 MNHNY, CDR2 SVGAGI (reference sequence). This CDR3 contains 15 residues.

The V call is TRBV18, the J call TRBJ2-2; TRBD1 matches 7 bases. J was trimmed by 3 bases and V by 6 bases; bases with no gene match: 16. The CDR3 runs 18 residues. CDR1 is KGHSH and CDR2 is LQKENI in the germline V gene. For the CDR3, the DNA is TGTGCCAGCTCTCCTCGAAGGACAGGTACCAGGGACACCGGGGAGCTGTTTTTT. It encodes CASSPRRTGTRDTGELFF.

The genes are TRBV28 and TRBJ1-6; 11 positions match TRBD1. This CDR3 spans 17 amino acids. Germline CDR1 is MDHEN and CDR2 is SYDVKM. J gave up 4 bases and V 5 bases, and 7 bases lay outside the gene matches. The CDR3 is CASSLGQGASYNSPLHF. The CDR3 coding sequence is TGTGCCAGCAGTCTAGGACAGGGGGCATCTTATAATTCACCCCTCCACTTT.

The chain combines TRBV19 with TRBJ1-5; 9 bases map to TRBD1. CDR3 length: 15 residues. Trimming at V came to 5 bases and at J to 6 bases, leaving 8 bases not matched to a gene. CDR1 and CDR2 from the germline V gene are LNHDA and SQIVND (reference sequence). The CDR3 DNA sequence: TGTGCCAGTAGTTCCGGGACAGGGTCGGGTCAGCCCCAGCATTTT. Residues: CASSSGTGSGQPQHF.

This clone was seen once. The chain uses TRBV20-1 and TRBJ2-7; D ambiguous. Per the germline V gene, CDR1 is DFQATT and CDR2 is SNEGSKA (reference sequence). This CDR3 is 11 amino acids long. With 5 bases removed from V and 4 bases from J, the gap between germline ends came to 9 bases. The CDR3 coding sequence is TGCAGTGCTGATATCCTATACGAGCAGTACTTC. It codes for CSADILYEQYF.